Described below is a single T cell receptor (beta chain) sequence and its context. The antigen is unknown. The source of the sample is a study of T cell responses to AZD1222 COVID-19 vaccine. About the research overall: The analysis combined second doses at about 4 or about 12 weeks. Broader study findings: The sample set comprised mostly white British donors with more females, and clonal diversity was possibly underestimated. The breadth and depth of Spike-specific TCRs increased once two AZD1222 doses had been given. In all cases, repertoires were sampled only after the peak T cell response.

Some clones are missing from TCRdb's copy, which holds only in-frame ones; the method was immunoSEQ multiplex PCR. The sample contains about 85,000 clones, approximately 87% of which appear only once. The sample was peripheral blood, taken on day 0 of AZD1222 vaccination. The receptor's source is an adult in good health.

CDR3: CASRITDTQYF. The CDR3 DNA reads as TGTGCCAGTCGTATCACAGATACGCAGTATTTT. The chain couples TRBV21-1 to TRBJ2-3; whether TRBD2, the table's D call, matches the DNA was not checked. TRBV21-1 is a known pseudogene. The CDR3 is made up of 11 amino acids.